A selection of T cell receptor beta chains follows, all from one sample in a study of T cell responses to AZD1222 COVID-19 vaccine. Sequencing was performed with immunoSEQ multiplex PCR; in TCRdb, only in-frame clones are kept and a portion is missing. The profile shows about 160,000 clones, approximately 92% of them singletons. The sequencing here drew on peripheral blood, taken on day 0 of AZD1222 vaccination. The receptors were sampled from an adult in good health. CDR3s include the opening cysteine and the closing phenylalanine or tryptophan. The order of the fields is clone size, D gene, V gene, J gene, CDR3 DNA, CDR3 protein. A D gene is named only where the DNA matches it firmly. Clone size is given for some rows only: seen once, a few or many times, or a class if the clone is expanded.

-	-	TRBV11-3	TRBJ2-1	TGTGCCAGCAGCTCTAGGGGCGGCAATGAGCAGTTCTTC	CASSSRGGNEQFF
-	TRBD1	TRBV3-1/TRBV3-2	TRBJ2-2	TGTGCCAGCAGCCAAGCAGGGGACAGGCTGTTTTTT	CASSQAGDRLFF
-	TRBD2	TRBV5-6	TRBJ2-5	TGTGCCAGCAGCTCCGGACTAGCCCAAGAGACCCAGTACTTC	CASSSGLAQETQYF
once	-	TRBV5-1	TRBJ1-4	TGCGCCAGCAGCTTAAATGAGGTAAATGAAAAACTGTTTTTT	CASSLNEVNEKLFF
-	TRBD2	TRBV14	TRBJ2-5	TGTGCCAGCAGCCAGCTAGCGGGGGGAACCCAGTACTTC	CASSQLAGGTQYF
-	-	TRBV28	TRBJ2-2	TGTGCCAGCAGTTATTACACGGGCGGAAGCACCGGGGAGCTGTTTTTT	CASSYYTGGSTGELFF
-	TRBD2	TRBV6-4	TRBJ2-3	TGTGCCAGCAGTGGAGGGAGGGGAGATACGCAGTATTTT	CASSGGRGDTQYF
-	-	TRBV6-2/TRBV6-3	TRBJ2-1	TGTGCCAGCAGTTCCGTTTTCCAGGAGCAGTTCTTC	CASSSVFQEQFF
-	TRBD1	TRBV27	TRBJ2-3	TGTGCCAGCAGTCCACGACAGGGAAAGGCAACAGATACGCAGTATTTT	CASSPRQGKATDTQYF
-	-	TRBV11-2	TRBJ1-1	TGTGCCAGCAGCCAAGCCTGGCCAGCGGAAGCTTTCTTT	CASSQAWPAEAFF
once	-	TRBV27	TRBJ2-1	TGTGCCAGCAGTTTAAGTCTTGGCTCCTACAATGAGCAGTTCTTC	CASSLSLGSYNEQFF
-	-	TRBV15	TRBJ2-1	TGTGCCACCAGCAGAGCGGATGAGCAGTTCTTC	CATSRADEQFF
-	-	TRBV30	TRBJ2-7	TGTGCCTTTTACTACGAGCAGTACTTC	CAFYYEQYF
few	TRBD1	TRBV11-2	TRBJ1-2	TGTGCCAGCAGCTTATCTGGGACAGGGGGCTTGGGTGGCTACACCTTC	CASSLSGTGGLGGYTF